This TCR beta chain was sequenced during a study of T-cell memory formation after mild COVID-19. Findings and caveats of the study: Mostly located in CM and EM were contracting CD4+ clones, with contracting CD8+ clones located in EMRA. Memory from before infection featured some responding clones, which suggests cross-reactive memory joined.

This clonotype appeared many times. Its antigen is as yet unknown. Each CDR3 protein is one row after TCRdb ran MiXCR on the 5' RACE reads. The sample lists about 340,000 distinct CDR3 sequences, 13% seen once, with around 21% in the top ten. This CDR3 comprises 16 residues. V was clipped by 0 bases and J by 3 bases, with 14 bases between them. Germline CDR1 reads MGHRA; CDR2 reads YSYEKL. This TCR was sampled from a young man who had mild COVID-19 (a few samples of this study predate the infection). Cell type and time point are not known. The specimen sequenced was PBMCs or a T cell subset sorted from them (not recorded which). This chain joins TRBV4-1 and TRBJ1-2; D ambiguous. The CDR3 loop is CASSQDTGLVYYGYTF. CDR3 in DNA: TGCGCCAGCAGCCAAGATACCGGACTGGTATACTATGGCTACACCTTC.